This T cell receptor beta chain was found in a study of regulatory T cells in long-lasting Graves disease. The TCR beta library used iRepertoire HTBI primers with Arm-PCR amplification of CDR3. Using its own MiXCR run on the multiplex PCR reads, TCRdb lists one record per CDR3 protein. The repertoire holds hundreds of thousands of distinct CDR3 sequences, roughly 13% seen once, with over 7.5% in the top ten. This CDR3 comprises 15 residues. Germline trimming cut 6 bases from V and 2 bases from J; bases unmatched to any gene: 13. Germline lookup yields CDR1 SQVTM and CDR2 ANQGSEA. Time point here: newly diagnosed GD, antithyroid drugs for less than 3 months. PBMCs provided the RNA from which the TCR library was made. Ten or more counts support this clonotype. These data were likewise used in another study, on T cells in Graves' hyperthyroidism and ophthalmopathy.

This chain joins TRBV29-1 and TRBJ2-7; TRBD1 aligns across 7 bases. The sequence was collected from a young man with Graves disease. The sample consisted of peripheral blood mononuclear cells (PBMCs), taken at new diagnosis, from a patient treated with antithyroid drugs. This CDR3 reads CSVLFRDSPTYEQYF. Written as DNA, the CDR3 is TGCAGCGTCCTCTTCCGGGACAGCCCCACCTACGAGCAGTACTTC.